This record looks at one T cell receptor (beta chain) sequence and its context. This clone is regarded as large (0.1 to 1%). This clone's antigen is unknown. Base qualities are not at hand, and no much larger clone is one base apart. These data originate in a study of chemoradiotherapy in HPV16-positive cancers (dated by TCRdb to the early 2020s). Background on the whole study: Candidate HPV-specific T-cell clones and common TCR motifs were defined through functional T-cell assays on cells from a couple of HPV16-positive patients. The study set out to ask whether T-cell immunity against the HPV oncoproteins E6 and E7 changes over the course of chemoradiotherapy and whether that immunity affects survival. The candidate HPV-specific TCRs and motifs were subsequently tracked in TCR repertoires obtained from some 80 patients with HPV-related cancers.

Repertoires were sampled multiple times during chemoradiotherapy, which allowed clonal expansion in the tumor microenvironment to be followed. The library came from the immunoSEQ multiplex PCR assay. Here the immuneACCESS table is served through TCRdb, limited to in-frame sequences with V and J called. Missing clones are a known gap in these copies; in checked studies unresolved V genes cover under half, and the rest lacks a known reason. The sample records tens of thousands of clones, roughly nine tenths of which are singletons. The ten largest clones represent around 3.5% of the sample. CDR3 length: 16 amino acids, cysteine to phenylalanine. Left in the record is the CDR3 DNA by itself, 48 bases read in frame from the first base. The CDR1 and CDR2 encoded by the germline V gene are SGHRS and YFSETQ. A distance of 18 bases separates the germline ends of V and J, which lose 0 bases and 6 bases respectively.

Results the study describes overall, beyond this receptor: Only a couple of HPV16-positive patients were used to derive the functional definition of HPV-specific T cells, and the survival association was reported for HPV16-positive patients. Expansion of candidate HPV-specific clones and E7-related TCR motifs was observed in the tumor microenvironment during treatment, whereas no such expansion was observed for non-HPV-specific T cells. In HPV16-positive patients, expansion of HPV-responsive T cells during chemoradiotherapy was associated with improved recurrence-free survival.

In this chain, TRBV5-1 is recombined with TRBJ1-1, with TRBD1 perhaps the D gene, on 6 matching bases. The sequences come from blood, collected from a patient who underwent chemoradiotherapy. This clonotype was sampled from a human donor with HPV-associated anogenital cancer. The DNA sequence is TGCGCCAGCAGCTTGGACGGATTACAGGGTAGGCCTGAAGCTTTCTTT. It translates as CASSLDGLQGRPEAFF.